One sample yielded the 12 T cell receptor beta chains listed below, sequenced in a study of a mutant IDH1 vaccine in newly diagnosed glioma. TCRdb's copy holds only in-frame clones and misses some; the assay was immunoSEQ multiplex PCR. The sample consists of 75,000 to 85,000 clones, around nine tenths of them appearing once. The time point denotes: week 5, during vaccination. Doses consisted of 300 ug of mutant IDH1 20-mer peptide each, paired with topical imiquimod. These receptors lack a known antigen. Sample: PBMCs, taken from a glioma patient whose treatment included an IDH1 peptide vaccine. All receptors come from a woman between 50 and 59 years old with glioma.

V and J are TRBV9 and TRBJ1-5, with D perhaps TRBD1 (5 bases). Germline CDR1 is SGDLS and CDR2 is YYNGEE. This CDR3 is 15 amino acids long. The ends were cut back, 4 bases at V and 8 bases at J, with 19 bases in the middle. The CDR3 sequence: CASSLGVSSGEPQHF. The CDR3 coding sequence is TGTGCCAGCAGCCTAGGGGTCAGTTCCGGGGAGCCCCAGCATTTT.

This rearrangement joins TRBV5-1 to TRBJ2-1; TRBD1 agrees at 9 bases. The CDR3 has 15 residues. The junction had 8 bases not matched to a gene; V was cut back by 2 bases and J by 8 bases. Germline V CDR1 and CDR2: SGHRS, YFSETQ. The CDR3 region is CASSFSGQGFDEQFF. Here the CDR3 DNA reads TGCGCCAGCAGCTTTTCGGGACAGGGTTTCGATGAGCAGTTCTTC.

This chain links TRBV6-6 with TRBJ1-2; the D is unclear. Germline CDR1 MNHNY, CDR2 SVGAGI (reference sequence). V lost 6 bases to trimming and J lost 4 bases, with 9 bases between them. This CDR3 region has 12 residues. The CDR3, as DNA: TGTGCCAGCAGCGTGGAGGGCTATGGCTACACCTTC. Its translation: CASSVEGYGYTF.

This rearrangement joins TRBV28 to TRBJ2-1; 8 positions agree with TRBD2. The CDR3 loop spans 15 amino acids. Per germline, CDR1 MDHEN and CDR2 SYDVKM. Trimming removed 2 bases from V and 6 bases from J; junction bases left unmatched: 6. CDR3 residues: CASSLGGRRGNEQFF. The CDR3 DNA follows: TGTGCCAGCAGTTTAGGCGGGAGGAGGGGCAATGAGCAGTTCTTC.

In its sample, this clone was seen once. The J gene is TRBJ2-3, the V gene TRBV5-1; D not certain. Germline loops: CDR1 SGHRS, CDR2 YFSETQ. V lost 1 base to trimming and J lost 1 base, with 7 bases between them. This CDR3 spans 14 amino acids. The CDR3: CASSLSDRTDTQYF. As DNA, the CDR3 is TGCGCCAGCAGCTTGTCGGACCGCACAGATACGCAGTATTTT.

The CDR3 region has the DNA TGTGCCAGTAGTAGGGACAGGGTATTAAAGACCCAGTACTTC. This gives the protein CASSRDRVLKTQYF. The chain carries TRBV19 and TRBJ2-5; 9 bases match TRBD1. CDR1 and CDR2 from the germline V gene are LNHDA and SQIVND (reference sequence). The ends lost 4 bases at V and 6 bases at J; junction bases unmatched: 6. The CDR3 spans 14 residues.

The chain joins TRBV19 to TRBJ1-1, with 9 positions matching TRBD1. CDR1 and CDR2 (germline): LNHDA, SQIVND (reference sequence). V shed 5 bases and J 10 bases; nucleotides not matched to a gene: 14. This CDR3 has 15 amino acids. The CDR3 DNA is TGTGCCAGTAGTTTTATCCGGGACAGGGTAGAAGGAGCTTTCTTT. Protein: CASSFIRDRVEGAFF.

The chain uses TRBV27 and TRBJ2-3; D gene ambiguous. The V end was cut by 3 bases, the J end by 0 bases, with 7 bases between. CDR3 size: 14 residues. From germline, CDR1 is MNHEY and CDR2 SMNVEV (reference sequence). The CDR3, as DNA: TGTGCCAGCAGTTTCGAGCATAGCACAGATACGCAGTATTTT. It codes for CASSFEHSTDTQYF.

The chain couples TRBV5-4 to TRBJ2-1, with TRBD2 matching 9 bases. After removal of 2 bases from V and 3 bases from J, the junction contained 3 bases not matched to a gene. There are 15 residues in the CDR3. Germline CDR1 and CDR2: SGHNT and YYREEE (reference sequence). The CDR3, as DNA: TGTGCCAGCAGCTTTAGCGGGAGTGTCTACAATGAGCAGTTCTTC. This translates into CASSFSGSVYNEQFF.

The rearrangement links TRBV2 to TRBJ1-1; 10 positions agree with TRBD1. Per germline, CDR1 SNHLY and CDR2 FYNNEI. V gave up 4 bases and J gave up 5 bases; unmatched junction bases: 4. This CDR3 comprises 14 residues. CDR3 DNA: TGTGCCAGCAGTGGTAGGACAGGGGGGACTGAAGCTTTCTTT. Protein: CASSGRTGGTEAFF.

The chain recombines TRBV27 with TRBJ1-2; TRBD1 agrees at 8 bases. The CDR3 is made up of 11 amino acids. Germline V gene sequence: CDR1 MNHEY, CDR2 SMNVEV (reference sequence). V dropped 10 bases and J dropped 8; count of bases not matched to a gene: 6. CDR3 in amino acids: CAIQGARGYTF. The CDR3 DNA is TGTGCCATCCAGGGGGCGAGGGGCTACACCTTC.

As regards this clone: The CDR3 carries no conserved terminal phenylalanine or tryptophan, so it likely arises from a read error. The DNA is left out, because the CDR3 cannot be placed on it with certainty; the CDR3 is given as TCRdb lists it. The chain recombines TRBV14 with TRBJ2-7; the D segment call TRBD1 is taken from the table without a DNA check. The CDR3 is 10 residues long, counting both termini. Looked up from germline, CDR1 is SGHDN and CDR2 is FVKESK. This chain's CDR3 is CASSQDRRGD.